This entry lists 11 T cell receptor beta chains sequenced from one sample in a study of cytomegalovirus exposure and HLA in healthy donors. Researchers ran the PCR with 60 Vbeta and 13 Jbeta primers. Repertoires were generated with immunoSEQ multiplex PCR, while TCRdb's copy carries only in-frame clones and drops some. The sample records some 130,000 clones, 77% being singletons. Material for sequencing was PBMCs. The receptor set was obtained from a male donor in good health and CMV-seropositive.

CDR3 protein: CASSFIARVRNQPQHF. The CDR3 DNA is TGCGCCAGCAGCTTCATCGCCAGGGTGCGCAATCAGCCCCAGCATTTT. The chain recombines TRBV5-1 with TRBJ1-5; D may be TRBD1 (5 bases). Germline-derived CDR1 and CDR2 are SGHRS and YFSETQ. There are 16 residues in the CDR3. V was cut by 2 bases and J by 2 bases, with 14 bases left in between.

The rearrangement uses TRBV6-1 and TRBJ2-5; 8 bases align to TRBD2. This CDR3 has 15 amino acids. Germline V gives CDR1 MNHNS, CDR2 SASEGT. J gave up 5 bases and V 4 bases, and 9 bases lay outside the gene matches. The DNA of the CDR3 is TGTGCCAGCAGTGTAAGCGGGAGAAGAGACGAGACCCAGTACTTC. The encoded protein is CASSVSGRRDETQYF.

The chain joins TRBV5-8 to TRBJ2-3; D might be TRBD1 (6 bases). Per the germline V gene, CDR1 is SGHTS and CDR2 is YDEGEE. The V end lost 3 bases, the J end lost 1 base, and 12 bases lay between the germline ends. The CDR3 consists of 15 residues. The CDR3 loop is CASSWGSGGTDTQYF. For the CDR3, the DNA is TGTGCCAGCAGCTGGGGGTCAGGGGGCACAGATACGCAGTATTTT.

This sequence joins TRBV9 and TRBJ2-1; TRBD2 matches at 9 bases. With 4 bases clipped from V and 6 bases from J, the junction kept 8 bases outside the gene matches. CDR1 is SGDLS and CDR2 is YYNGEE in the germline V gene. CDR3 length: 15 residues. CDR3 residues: CASSPLAGFGNEQFF. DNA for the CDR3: TGTGCCAGCAGCCCCCTAGCGGGATTCGGCAATGAGCAGTTCTTC.

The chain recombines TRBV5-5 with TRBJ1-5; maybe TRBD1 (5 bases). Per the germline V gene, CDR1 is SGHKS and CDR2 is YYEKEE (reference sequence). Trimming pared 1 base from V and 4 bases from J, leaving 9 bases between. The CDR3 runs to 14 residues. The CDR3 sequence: CASSLPQGNQPQHF. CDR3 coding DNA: TGTGCCAGCAGCTTGCCGCAGGGAAATCAGCCCCAGCATTTT.

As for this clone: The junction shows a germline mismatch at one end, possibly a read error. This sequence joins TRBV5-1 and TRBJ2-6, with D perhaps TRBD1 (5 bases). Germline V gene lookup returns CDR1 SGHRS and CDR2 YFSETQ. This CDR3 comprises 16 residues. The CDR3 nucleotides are TGCGCCAGCAGCTTGCGTACAAGTTCTGGGGCCAACGGCCTGACTTTC. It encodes CASSLRTSSGANGLTF.

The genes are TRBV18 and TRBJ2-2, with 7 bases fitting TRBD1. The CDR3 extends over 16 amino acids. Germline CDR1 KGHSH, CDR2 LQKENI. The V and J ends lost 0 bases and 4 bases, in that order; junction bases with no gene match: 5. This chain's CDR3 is CASSPPTGTATGELFF. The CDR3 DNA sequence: TGTGCCAGCTCACCACCGACAGGGACAGCCACCGGGGAGCTGTTTTTT. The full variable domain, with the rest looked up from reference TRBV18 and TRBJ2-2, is NAGVMQNPRHLVRRRGQEARLRCSPMKGHSHVYWYRQLPEEGLKFMVYLQKENIIDESGMPKERFSAEFPKEGPSILRIQQVVRGDSAAYFCASSPPTGTATGELFFGEGSRLTVL.

The CDR3 loop is CASSTDRGKWDEAFF. As DNA, the CDR3 is TGTGCCAGCAGTACCGACAGGGGTAAGTGGGATGAAGCTTTCTTT. The gene calls are TRBV6-5 and TRBJ1-1; 8 positions agree with TRBD1. Trimming removed 5 bases from V and 7 bases from J; junction bases left unmatched: 12. This CDR3 comprises 15 residues. CDR1 and CDR2 from the germline V gene are MNHEY and SVGAGI.

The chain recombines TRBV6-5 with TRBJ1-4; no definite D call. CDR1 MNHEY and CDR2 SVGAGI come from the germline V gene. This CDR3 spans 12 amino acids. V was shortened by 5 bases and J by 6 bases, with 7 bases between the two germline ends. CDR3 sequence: CASSEWYEKLFF. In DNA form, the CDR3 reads TGTGCCAGCAGTGAGTGGTATGAAAAACTGTTTTTT.

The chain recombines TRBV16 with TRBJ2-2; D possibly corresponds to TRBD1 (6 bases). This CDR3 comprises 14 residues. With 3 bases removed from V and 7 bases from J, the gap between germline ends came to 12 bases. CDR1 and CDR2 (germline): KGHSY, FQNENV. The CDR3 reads CASSHLQGNGELFF. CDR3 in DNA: TGTGCCAGCAGCCATCTTCAGGGGAACGGGGAGCTGTTTTTT.

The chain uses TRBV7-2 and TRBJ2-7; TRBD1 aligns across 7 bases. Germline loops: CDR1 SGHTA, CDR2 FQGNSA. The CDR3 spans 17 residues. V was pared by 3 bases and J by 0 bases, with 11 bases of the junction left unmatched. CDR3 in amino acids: CASSFPLGAGGSYEQYF. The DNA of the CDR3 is TGTGCCAGCAGCTTCCCTTTGGGAGCAGGGGGCTCCTACGAGCAGTACTTC.